This entry describes one TCR beta chain. This entry belongs to a study of OX40 agonist ivuxolimab in advanced cancers. Study-level background: An agonistic anti-OX40 (CD134) antibody, ivuxolimab, was used to treat the patients. Patients receiving dose escalation had hepatocellular carcinoma, melanoma, renal cell or head and neck cancer.

V lost 6 bases, J lost 8 bases, and 17 bases lay in between. The V gene's germline CDR1 is WNHNN and CDR2 SYGVQD (reference sequence). The CDR3 totals 14 residues. The method was immunoSEQ multiplex PCR; TCRdb's version includes in-frame clones alone and lacks a portion of them. The data contain nearly 60,000 clones, 75% to 85% of them seen just once; the ten biggest clones take up over 0.7%. V and J are TRBV10-1 and TRBJ2-1, with a weak D call TRBD2 (6 bases). This receptor was taken from an adult with an advanced solid tumor such as melanoma, head and neck, liver or kidney cancer. Sequencing was performed on CD4+ or CD8+ T cells sorted from blood, taken in a trial of the OX40 agonist ivuxolimab. CDR3 region: CASSLGGGEDEQFF. DNA for the CDR3: TGCGCCAGCAGCCTCGGGGGTGGTGAGGATGAGCAGTTCTTC.